This T cell receptor beta chain was recovered during a study of blood T cell repertoires in COVID-19. The CDR3 covers 14 residues. V lost 7 bases and J 6 bases, leaving 19 bases between the germline ends. From germline, CDR1 is MNHEY and CDR2 SMNVEV (reference sequence). Per the study methods: Counts of nucleated cells, estimated from reference gene primer amplification, were obtained. Assay: immunoSEQ multiplex PCR; the TCRdb copy retains only in-frame clones and omits some. V, J and clone size reflect that table, while D and trimming were determined from the DNA. The data contain approximately 320,000 clones, under 95% of them singletons. Residents of about two dozen US areas, aged about 18 to 89 years, made up the participants.

The chain recombines TRBV27 with TRBJ2-7; possibly TRBD2 for D (6 bases). The origin of this receptor is a man aged 60 to 75 who had recovered from COVID-19. Specimen: PBMCs or T cells enriched from blood (not recorded which). This chain's CDR3 is CASKPIGRRGEQYF. The CDR3 DNA follows: TGTGCCAGCAAGCCGATAGGGAGGCGGGGCGAGCAGTACTTC.